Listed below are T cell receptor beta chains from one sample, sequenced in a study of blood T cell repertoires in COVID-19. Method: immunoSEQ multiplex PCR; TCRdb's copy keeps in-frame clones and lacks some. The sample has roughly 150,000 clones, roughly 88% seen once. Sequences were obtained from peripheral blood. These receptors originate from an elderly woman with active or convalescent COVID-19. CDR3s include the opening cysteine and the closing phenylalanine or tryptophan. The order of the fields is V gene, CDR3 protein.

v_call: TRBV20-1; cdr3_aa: CSAFLNYGYTF
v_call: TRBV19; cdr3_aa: CASSRTGLEETQYF
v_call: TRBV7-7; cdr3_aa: CASSLDSNQPQHF
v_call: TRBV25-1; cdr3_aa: CASSVRQGYEQYF
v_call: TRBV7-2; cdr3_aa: CASSSYSALTDTQYF
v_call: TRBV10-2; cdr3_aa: CASSGQGVEKLFF
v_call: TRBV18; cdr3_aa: CASSPQGAQNEQFF
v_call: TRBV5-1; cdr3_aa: CASSSKRETDTQYF
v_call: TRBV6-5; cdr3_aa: CASSYASGSLGYGYTF
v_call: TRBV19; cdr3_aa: CASSTPGANVLTF
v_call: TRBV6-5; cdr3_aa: CASSPRGQFPYGYTF
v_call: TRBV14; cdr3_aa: CASSSPGRGHLYEQFF
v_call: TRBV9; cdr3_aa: CASSPNPGQNQPQHF
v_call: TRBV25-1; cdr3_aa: CASSEIGTGGDGYTF
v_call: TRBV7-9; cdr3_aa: CASSHPGQGNIQYF
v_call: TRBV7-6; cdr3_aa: CASSNGGYWGTDTQYF
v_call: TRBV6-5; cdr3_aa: CASTSEQGDQPQHF
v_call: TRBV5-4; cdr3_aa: CASSEEPGQETQYF